Below, 22 T cell receptor beta chains from the same sample are listed, as sequenced in a study of T cells in Graves' hyperthyroidism and ophthalmopathy. Amplification targeted TCR beta CDR3 regions from RNA transcripts. HTBI primers drove first-round RT-PCR of the TCR CDR3. TCRdb used MiXCR to reprocess the multiplex PCR reads, holding one entry per CDR3 protein. The sample has a few hundred thousand distinct CDR3 sequences, about 12% seen once; the top ten hold around 9.2%. Sequences were obtained from blood. The source is a woman aged 18-35 years with Graves' hyperthyroidism.

This clonotype occurred a few times. The CDR3 sequence is CASSLQGAAGNTIYF. CDR3 bases: TGTGCCAGCAGCTTACAGGGGGCCGCTGGAAACACCATATATTTT. The chain has TRBV7-3 and TRBJ1-3; 8 bases fit TRBD1. CDR1 and CDR2 from the germline V gene are SGHTA and FQGTGA. J lost 2 bases, V lost 2 bases, and 2 bases had no gene match. The CDR3 sequence is 15 residues long.

As for this clonotype: A much larger clone lies one base from this, so it may be a read error. The genes are TRBV7-9 and TRBJ2-1, with D unclear. Germline lookup yields CDR1 SEHNR and CDR2 FQNEAQ (reference sequence). The CDR3 has 12 amino acids. The CDR3 here is CASSLVPDEQSF. As DNA, the CDR3 is TGTGCCAGCAGCTTAGTCCCCGATGAGCAGTCCTTC.

The chain employs TRBV27 and TRBJ2-1, with 11 bases lining up with TRBD2. The CDR3 contains 13 residues. V gave up 7 bases and J gave up 6 bases; unmatched junction bases: 2. The germline gives CDR1 MNHEY, CDR2 SMNVEV (reference sequence). CDR3 in amino acids: CASTLAGGNEQFF. The CDR3 DNA is TGTGCCAGCACCCTAGCGGGAGGCAATGAGCAGTTCTTC.

The chain uses TRBV6-2 or TRBV6-3 and TRBJ2-7; D gene uncertain. This CDR3 has 13 amino acids. Germline V lookup: CDR1 MNHEY, CDR2 SVGEGT. V lost 6 bases and J 3 bases, leaving 12 bases between the germline ends. This chain's CDR3 is CASSDSLLYEQYF. Here the CDR3 DNA reads TGTGCCAGCAGCGATTCTCTCCTCTACGAGCAGTACTTC.

At least ten counts were recorded for this clonotype. The genes are TRBV28 and TRBJ1-1; 7 bases map to TRBD1. The germline V gene has CDR1 MDHEN and CDR2 SYDVKM. Trimming removed 6 bases from V and 0 bases from J; junction bases left unmatched: 4. The CDR3 runs 14 residues. Here the CDR3 reads CASRPDRLNTEAFF. The CDR3 nucleotides read TGTGCCAGCAGACCGGACAGGCTGAACACTGAAGCTTTCTTT.

The sample holds many counts of this clonotype. The chain recombines TRBV4-1 with TRBJ2-7; no firm D call. V shed 1 base and J shed 0 bases, with 13 bases lying between them. Germline CDR1 reads MGHRA; CDR2 reads YSYEKL. The length of the CDR3 is 16 residues. CDR3 sequence (DNA): TGCGCCAGCAGCCAAGGGGGTCAGTCCAGCTCCTACGAGCAGTACTTC. Translated: CASSQGGQSSSYEQYF.

This clonotype was recorded at least ten times. The rearrangement uses TRBV28 and TRBJ2-5, with no clear D. Between the trimmed V and J ends, which lost 6 bases and 6 bases, there was a span of 20 bases. Germline assignment: CDR1 MDHEN and CDR2 SYDVKM. The CDR3 loop spans 15 amino acids. CDR3 amino acids: CASSVPQIAAQTQYF. CDR3 nucleotides: TGTGCCAGCAGCGTTCCGCAAATAGCCGCACAGACCCAGTACTTC.

Many counts were recorded for this clonotype. The J gene is TRBJ2-7, the V gene TRBV12-3 or TRBV12-4; either TRBD1 or TRBD2 may fit D (5 bases each). Trimming removed 5 bases at V and 6 bases at J, with 20 bases between. This CDR3 region has 15 residues. This CDR3 reads CASSPLGRDVSEQYF. The CDR3 DNA reads TGTGCCAGCAGTCCCCTGGGCAGGGACGTCTCCGAGCAGTACTTC.

This chain joins TRBV6-5 and TRBJ2-7; TRBD2 is a possible D gene (5 bases). V lost 0 bases to trimming and J lost 3 bases, with 15 bases between them. Germline values: CDR1 MNHEY, CDR2 SVGAGI. The CDR3 covers 16 residues. The CDR3 sequence is CASSYSASMGSYEQYF. The CDR3 coding sequence is TGTGCCAGCAGTTACTCAGCATCGATGGGGAGCTACGAGCAGTACTTC.

This clonotype was seen repeatedly, ten times or more. V gene TRBV28 combines with J gene TRBJ1-1, with D maybe TRBD1 (5 bases). Looked up from germline, CDR1 is MDHEN and CDR2 is SYDVKM. CDR3 length equals 14 residues. V dropped 8 bases and J dropped 0 bases, with 13 bases sitting between them. The CDR3 reads CASRQTAMNTEAFF. The CDR3 DNA is TGTGCCAGCCGCCAGACAGCTATGAACACTGAAGCTTTCTTT. Drawing the rest from reference TRBV28 and TRBJ1-1, the complete variable domain is DVKVTQSSRYLVKRTGEKVFLECVQDMDHENMFWYRQDPGLGLRLIYFSYDVKMKEKGDIPEGYSVSREKKERFSLILESASTNQTSMYLCASRQTAMNTEAFFGQGTRLTVV.

In this sample, this clonotype turned up a few times. The rearrangement uses TRBV14 and TRBJ2-1; D ambiguous. V was pared by 4 bases and J by 10 bases, with 14 bases between. There are 13 residues in the CDR3. The germline V gene encodes CDR1 SGHDN and CDR2 FVKESK. The CDR3 DNA follows: TGTGCCAGCAGCCCGGCACCGTTCCGGGAGCAGTTCTTC. Protein sequence: CASSPAPFREQFF.

This chain connects TRBV20-1 to TRBJ2-1, with 7 positions matching TRBD2. J lost 4 bases, V lost 0 bases, and 6 bases had no gene match. The CDR3 spans 15 residues. Germline V gives CDR1 DFQATT, CDR2 SNEGSKA (reference sequence). CDR3 nucleotides: TGCAGTGCTAGAGAACTGAGCGGGGCTTACAATGAGCAGTTCTTC. Translation gives CSARELSGAYNEQFF.

Ten or more counts support this clonotype. The chain joins TRBV28 to TRBJ2-4, with D perhaps being TRBD1 or TRBD2 (6 bases each). The CDR3 totals 18 residues. V lost 6 bases and J lost 1, with 22 bases in between. CDR1 MDHEN and CDR2 SYDVKM come from the germline V gene. The CDR3 coding sequence is TGTGCCAGCAGCTCCTTTATGTTGGGGGGCCTGGCCAAAAACATTCAGTACTTC. Its protein is CASSSFMLGGLAKNIQYF. The full variable domain, completed using reference TRBV28 and TRBJ2-4, is DVKVTQSSRYLVKRTGEKVFLECVQDMDHENMFWYRQDPGLGLRLIYFSYDVKMKEKGDIPEGYSVSREKKERFSLILESASTNQTSMYLCASSSFMLGGLAKNIQYFGAGTRLSVL.

The sample holds a few counts of this clonotype. The chain has TRBV5-1 and TRBJ2-5; maybe TRBD1 (6 bases). Trimming shortened V by 0 bases and J by 4 bases, and 13 bases separated the two germline ends. CDR3 size: 15 residues. Per germline, CDR1 SGHRS and CDR2 YFSETQ. CDR3 bases: TGCGCCAGCAGCTTGGATTTGGGGGCCGGAGAGACCCAGTACTTC. Its protein product is CASSLDLGAGETQYF.

Only a few counts were recorded for this clonotype. The genes are TRBV6-1 and TRBJ1-1; perhaps TRBD1 as D (6 bases). CDR1 MNHNS and CDR2 SASEGT come from the germline V gene. The CDR3 has 14 residues. V was trimmed by 2 bases and J by 4 bases, leaving 11 bases between them. The DNA of the CDR3 is TGTGCCAGCAGTGAACAGGGGTTGAGCACTGAAGCTTTCTTT. Amino acid sequence: CASSEQGLSTEAFF.

This clonotype showed up many times. The chain recombines TRBV11-3 with TRBJ2-2; tentative D call: TRBD1 (6 bases). This CDR3 spans 14 amino acids. V lost 3 bases and J lost 3, with 8 bases in between. CDR1 SGHNT and CDR2 YENEEA come from the germline V gene. The CDR3 sequence: CASSFSGDTGELFF. The CDR3, as DNA: TGTGCCAGCAGCTTTTCAGGGGACACCGGGGAGCTGTTTTTT.

Comments on this clonotype: Just one base apart from a much larger clone, this may be a read error. The chain has TRBV12-3 or TRBV12-4 and TRBJ1-3; no clear D. This CDR3 is built from 14 residues. Written as DNA, the CDR3 is TGTGCCAGCAGTTTTCTACTCTCTGGACACACCATATATTTT. Translated: CASSFLLSGHTIYF.

In this sample, this clonotype turned up many times. The gene calls are TRBV6-2 or TRBV6-3 and TRBJ1-2; the match to TRBD1 covers 8 bases. The CDR3 is 12 amino acids. From germline, CDR1 is MNHEY and CDR2 SVGEGT. J lost 6 bases, V lost 4 bases, and 1 base had no gene match. The DNA of the CDR3 is TGTGCCAGCAGTTGGACAGGGCATGGCTACACCTTC. This codes for CASSWTGHGYTF.

This rearrangement joins TRBV2 to TRBJ1-1, with D unclear. Trimming left V 1 base short and J 4 bases short, with 7 bases between. CDR1 is SNHLY, CDR2 FYNNEI, per germline. This CDR3 contains 13 residues. The CDR3 is CASSEGESTEAFF. The CDR3 coding sequence is TGTGCCAGCAGTGAAGGGGAATCCACTGAAGCTTTCTTT. Full variable domain (missing parts from reference TRBV2 and TRBJ1-1): EPEVTQTPSHQVTQMGQEVILRCVPISNHLYFYWYRQILGQKVEFLVSFYNNEISEKSEIFDDQFSVERPDGSNFTLKIRSTKLEDSAMYFCASSEGESTEAFFGQGTRLTVV.

This clonotype occurred a few times. The chain carries TRBV19 and TRBJ1-2; D remains unclear. The CDR3 covers 17 residues. V lost 9 bases and J lost 6, with 29 bases in between. Germline CDR1 and CDR2: LNHDA and SQIVND (reference sequence). This CDR3 reads CASADRATDPTLDGYTF. DNA for the CDR3: TGTGCCAGCGCAGATCGAGCGACGGACCCTACTCTAGATGGCTACACCTTC. The full variable domain, in which reference TRBV19 and TRBJ1-2 provide the parts outside the CDR3, is DGGITQSPKYLFRKEGQNVTLSCEQNLNHDAMYWYRQDPGQGLRLIYYSQIVNDFQKGDIAEGYSVSREKKESFPLTVTSAQKNPTAFYLCASADRATDPTLDGYTFGSGTRLTVV.

The chain uses TRBV19 and TRBJ1-5, with 7 bases aligning to TRBD1. The CDR3 extends over 16 amino acids. CDR1 LNHDA and CDR2 SQIVND come from the germline V gene (reference sequence). J lost 7 bases, V lost 3 bases, and 12 bases had no gene match. The CDR3 sequence: CASSMDWDSTGQPQHF. CDR3 DNA sequence: TGTGCCAGTAGTATGGACTGGGACAGCACAGGACAGCCCCAGCATTTT.

This clonotype showed up just a few times. The V call is TRBV20-1, the J call TRBJ1-4, with 8 bases matching TRBD1. CDR1 and CDR2 from the germline V gene are DFQATT and SNEGSKA (reference sequence). The CDR3 runs 14 residues. V dropped 6 bases and J dropped 5; count of bases not matched to a gene: 8. As DNA, the CDR3 is TGCAGTGCGGGAGACAGGGGAAGGAATGAAAAACTGTTTTTT. The encoded protein is CSAGDRGRNEKLFF.